A single sample gave rise to the 10 T cell receptor beta chains below, sequenced in a study of CD8+CD57+ T cells in acquired aplastic anemia. The patients chosen for sequencing had shown expansion of CD8+CD57+ cells (detected by flow cytometry). The TCR beta profiling, which covered VDJ combination and CDR3 sequence, was carried out using genomic DNA as the template. TCRdb redid the calling of the reads with MiXCR, one entry per CDR3 protein. The sample holds around 200,000 distinct CDR3 sequences, about half seen once. Source material: sorted CD4+, CD8+, or CD8+CD57+ T cells (not recorded which) from PBMCs. The receptor set was obtained from a human donor with aplastic anemia.

The genes are TRBV27 and TRBJ1-1, with 7 bases identical to TRBD1. The J segment lost 1 base and the V segment lost 1 base, leaving 0 bases of the junction unmatched. Germline V gene data show CDR1 as MNHEY and CDR2 as SMNVEV (reference sequence). CDR3 length: 14 residues. Here the CDR3 reads CASSLYRGNTEAFF. The CDR3 DNA reads TGTGCCAGCAGTTTATACAGGGGGAACACTGAAGCTTTCTTT.

The chain joins TRBV7-9 to TRBJ1-6, with D tentatively TRBD1 (6 bases). The CDR3 consists of 16 residues. Germline assignment: CDR1 SEHNR and CDR2 FQNEAQ (reference sequence). Trimming stripped 6 bases from V and 9 bases from J, with 21 bases between. The CDR3 DNA reads as TGTGCCAGCAGTCCGGGCTCAGGGGAAGGAATTTCACCCCTCCACTTT. Translated, it gives CASSPGSGEGISPLHF.

Comments on this clonotype: Sequence at one end of the junction differs from germline and may be a read error. This rearrangement joins TRBV10-2 to TRBJ1-1; 7 bases line up with TRBD1. Looked up from germline, CDR1 is WSHSY and CDR2 is SAAADI. CDR3 size: 18 residues. CDR3 sequence reads: CASSESPDRTSLNTEASF. The CDR3 bases are TGCGCCAGCAGTGAGTCTCCGGACAGGACGTCCCTGAACACTGAAGCTTCCTTT.

This clonotype has just a few counts. V usage is TRBV4-1 and J usage is TRBJ1-1, with unresolved D. Germline V gene lookup returns CDR1 MGHRA and CDR2 YSYEKL. This CDR3 spans 16 amino acids. Trimming stripped 2 bases from V and 0 bases from J, with 13 bases between. CDR3 sequence: CASSQPGEGMNTEAFF. The CDR3 DNA sequence: TGCGCCAGCAGCCAACCCGGGGAAGGGATGAACACTGAAGCTTTCTTT.

The V and J genes are TRBV7-9 and TRBJ1-4; possibly TRBD1 for D (5 bases). Germline assignment: CDR1 SEHNR and CDR2 FQNEAQ (reference sequence). CDR3 length: 14 residues. Deletions cut 5 bases from V and 8 bases from J, with 15 bases between. The CDR3 is CASSQPSGGEKLFF. In DNA, the CDR3 is TGTGCCAGCAGCCAACCCTCCGGGGGGGAAAAACTGTTTTTT.

V gene TRBV2 combines with J gene TRBJ2-3; possibly TRBD2 for D (7 bases). This CDR3 has 15 residues. The germline V gene has CDR1 SNHLY and CDR2 FYNNEI. Trimming took off 5 bases at V and 2 bases at J, with 14 bases between the two ends. In DNA form, the CDR3 reads TGTGCCAGCAGTTGGGGGGGGGCCGACACAGATACGCAGTATTTT. Amino acids: CASSWGGADTDTQYF.

This clonotype was picked up many times. The chain carries TRBV13 and TRBJ2-5; D possibly corresponds to TRBD1 (5 bases). The CDR3 covers 15 residues. Trimming shortened V by 4 bases and J by 2 bases, and 14 bases separated the two germline ends. CDR1 PRHDT and CDR2 FYEKMQ come from the germline V gene (reference sequence). The CDR3 nucleotides read TGTGCCAGCAGCTCTCAAGGGGAAAATCAAGAGACCCAGTACTTC. Translating it yields CASSSQGENQETQYF.

The chain recombines TRBV3-1 with TRBJ2-5; 8 nucleotides align to TRBD1. With V trimmed by 1 base and J by 5 bases, 6 bases remained unmatched. CDR1 and CDR2 from the germline V gene are LGHDT and YNNKEL (reference sequence). The CDR3 covers 15 residues. This chain's CDR3 is CASSQGRQGSETQYF. CDR3 nucleotide sequence: TGTGCCAGCAGCCAAGGCAGACAGGGGTCCGAGACCCAGTACTTC.

V is TRBV19 and J is TRBJ1-2; D possibly corresponds to TRBD1 (5 bases). The CDR3 is made up of 12 amino acids. Germline lookup yields CDR1 LNHDA and CDR2 SQIVND (reference sequence). Trimming left V 8 bases short and J 3 bases short, with 10 bases between. The CDR3 nucleotides read TGTGCCAGTTGGGGCAGGGACTATGGCTACACCTTC. Protein sequence: CASWGRDYGYTF.

This clonotype has at least ten counts. The chain links TRBV15 to TRBJ2-7; TRBD1 is a possible D gene (5 bases). V dropped 4 bases and J dropped 5 bases, with 18 bases sitting between them. The CDR3 is made up of 15 amino acids. Germline assignment: CDR1 LNHNV and CDR2 YYDKDF (reference sequence). CDR3 residues: CATSTRPQALDEQYF. DNA of the CDR3: TGTGCCACCAGCACCCGACCACAGGCGCTTGACGAGCAGTACTTC. The whole variable domain, filled in from reference TRBV15 and TRBJ2-7, reads DAMVIQNPRYQVTQFGKPVTLSCSQTLNHNVMYWYQQKSSQAPKLLFHYYDKDFNNEADTPDNFQSRRPNTSFCFLDIRSPGLGDTAMYLCATSTRPQALDEQYFGPGTRLTVT.